These 3 T cell receptor beta chains were sequenced from one sample in a study of blood T cell repertoires in COVID-19. Clones were read by immunoSEQ multiplex PCR, and TCRdb kept only the in-frame ones, dropping some. The data show 290,000 or so clones, 86% seen once. The source material was PBMCs or T cells enriched from blood (not recorded which). The receptors were gathered from a woman aged 18 to 35 who had recovered from COVID-19.

This chain links TRBV5-5 with TRBJ1-5, with 8 nucleotides matching TRBD1. Germline CDR1 and CDR2: SGHKS and YYEKEE (reference sequence). The CDR3 covers 17 residues. The trim removed 5 bases at V and 2 bases at J, leaving 12 bases unmatched. CDR3 in amino acids: CASSFTGGGFGNQPQHF. The DNA of the CDR3 is TGTGCCAGCAGTTTTACAGGGGGTGGTTTCGGCAATCAGCCCCAGCATTTT.

The CDR3 DNA reads as TGTGCCAGCAGCCAAGGGACGGACAGGAACACTGAAGCTTTCTTT. The encoded protein is CASSQGTDRNTEAFF. This chain joins TRBV11-1 and TRBJ1-1; D possibly corresponds to TRBD1 (6 bases). The CDR3 runs to 15 residues. CDR1 and CDR2 from the germline V gene are SGHAT and FQDESV (reference sequence). V lost 5 bases to trimming and J lost 1 base, with 14 bases between them.

The chain employs TRBV4-1 and TRBJ2-1; 11 bases are a match to TRBD2. CDR3 length: 17 residues. Germline V CDR1 and CDR2: MGHRA, YSYEKL. The junction had 9 bases not matched to a gene; V was cut back by 0 bases and J by 8 bases. In nucleotides, the CDR3 is TGCGCCAGCAGCCAAGAAAAGACTAGCGGGGCGGGGGATGAGCAGTTCTTC. Protein: CASSQEKTSGAGDEQFF.